This is a list of T cell receptor beta chains from one sample in a study of spatial heterogeneity in lung cancer. TCRdb redid the calling of the 5' RACE reads with MiXCR, one entry per CDR3 protein. The table lists nearly 15,000 distinct CDR3 sequences, just under 8% of them singletons. The source was PBMCs, collected at surgery. The receptors stem from a female donor with early-stage non-small cell lung cancer. CDR3s include the opening cysteine and the closing phenylalanine or tryptophan. D genes are given only for firm matches. Only some rows state a clone size, as once, few, many or a class for expanded clones.

j_gene,d_gene,abundance,v_gene,CDR3aa,CDR3nt
TRBJ2-4,NA,many,TRBV28,CASSLDSLLAKNIQYF,TGTGCCAGCAGTCTCGACAGCTTACTAGCCAAAAACATTCAGTACTTC
TRBJ1-1,NA,many,TRBV20-1,CSARGTMNTEAFF,TGCAGTGCGAGGGGCACTATGAACACTGAAGCTTTCTTT
TRBJ2-2,NA,many,TRBV12-3/TRBV12-4,CASRSRGRVHAGELFF,TGTGCCAGCAGGTCCAGGGGCAGGGTGCACGCCGGGGAGCTGTTTTTT
TRBJ1-2,NA,many,TRBV30,CAWSVMGEGDYTF,TGTGCCTGGAGTGTAATGGGGGAAGGGGACTACACCTTC
TRBJ1-1,NA,many,TRBV10-3,CAISESGPAFF,TGTGCCATCAGTGAGAGCGGACCGGCTTTCTTT
TRBJ2-5,NA,many,TRBV27,CASSNVGGRGETQYF,TGTGCCAGCAGTAACGTAGGGGGTCGGGGAGAGACCCAGTACTTC
TRBJ2-1,NA,many,TRBV14,CASSQEGALNLANEQFF,TGTGCCAGCAGCCAAGAGGGGGCCCTTAACTTAGCCAATGAGCAGTTCTTC
TRBJ2-3,TRBD2,few,TRBV20-1,CSADKREATDTQYF,TGCAGTGCCGATAAGCGGGAGGCCACAGATACGCAGTATTTT
TRBJ2-1,NA,many,TRBV7-6,CASSLNFRDEQFF,TGTGCCAGCAGCTTAAATTTCCGGGATGAGCAGTTCTTC
TRBJ1-2,NA,many,TRBV10-3,CAISEGVGSGYTF,TGTGCCATCAGCGAAGGGGTAGGGTCTGGCTACACCTTC
TRBJ1-2,NA,many,TRBV3-1,CASSQMEVTYGYTF,TGTGCCAGCAGCCAAATGGAGGTTACCTATGGCTACACCTTC
TRBJ2-1,NA,few,TRBV24-1,CATSDLDANNEQFF,TGTGCCACCAGTGATTTGGACGCAAACAATGAGCAGTTCTTC
TRBJ2-5,TRBD1,NA,TRBV11-2,CASSLYRTGKETQYF,TGTGCCAGCAGCTTATACCGGACAGGGAAGGAGACCCAGTACTTC
TRBJ2-7,NA,many,TRBV5-6,CASSPPGTEDEQYF,TGTGCCAGCAGCCCACCCGGGACGGAGGACGAGCAGTACTTC